Included here is one T cell receptor beta chain sequence, with context. Its antigen specificity is not known. Per-base quality was not reported, and no clone a single base away is much larger than it. V loses 6 bases of germline sequence and J loses 4 bases, and the interval between the two ends is 15 bases. The CDR3 starts with the cysteine, ends with the phenylalanine, and has 14 residues. Of the read, only the CDR3 DNA is kept; its 42 bases are in frame from base 1. The germline V gene sets CDR1 to SGHRS and CDR2 to YFSETQ. Genomic DNA was extracted from sorted cells for sequencing of the TCRbeta CDR3 region. The immunoSEQ Assay was used to sequence the TCRbeta CDR3 regions. This is the immuneACCESS table as TCRdb keeps it, with only in-frame sequences that have V and J called. A part of the clones is gone; compared with another copy, unresolved V genes explain less than half, and the rest is unexplained. Within this sample are roughly 60,000 clones, with roughly nine tenths of them counted one time only. The ten largest account for roughly 0.99% of the sample.

The data were taken from a study of OX40 agonist ivuxolimab in advanced cancers. Looking at the study overall: Ivuxolimab was a fully human IgG2 agonistic monoclonal antibody targeting the costimulatory receptor OX40 (CD134). Intravenous ivuxolimab was administered to patients every 2 weeks at six dose levels: 0.01, 0.1, 0.3, 1.5, 3 and 10 mg/kg. The monotherapy dose-escalation portion (N of about 52 patients) of the phase I ivuxolimab trial is reported in the paper. Partial responses occurred in three dose-escalation patients: two with cutaneous melanoma and one with hepatocellular carcinoma. Prior anti-PD-1, anti-PD-L1 or anti-CTLA-4 therapy was permitted, and checkpoint inhibitors had been received by around 40% of dose-escalation patients. The dose-escalation cohort was about 87% male with a mean age of approximately 59 years, ranging from 23 to 79. Peripheral TCRbeta sequencing aimed to test whether ivuxolimab altered TCR sequence diversity and caused clonal T-cell expansion. Among the approximately 50 dose-escalation patients, around 19 had hepatocellular carcinoma, roughly 15 melanoma, 9 renal cell carcinoma and 9 head and neck cancer.

The trial excluded patients who had a history of autoimmune disease or were on systemic immunosuppression. Peripheral blood for TCR sequencing was collected from all dose cohorts at baseline, on cycle 4 day 1, and on cycle 7 day 1. Samples came from an open-label, multicenter, first-in-human phase I dose-escalation trial of ivuxolimab. Adults with locally advanced or metastatic head and neck squamous cell, hepatocellular, melanoma or renal cell carcinoma were enrolled in the trial. Before TCR sequencing, CD4+ T cells and CD8+ T cells from peripheral blood were sorted into separate populations. Study-wide conclusions, independent of this receptor: On average, CD8+ T cells showed more expanded clones than CD4+ T cells after ivuxolimab. Which antigens the clonally expanded peripheral T cells were specific for was not determined. At doses of 0.1 to 3.0 mg/kg, clonal expansion of both CD4+ and CD8+ T cells in blood was seen between baseline and week 6. Low levels of normalized T-cell clonal expansion were also shown by some nonresponding patients. In partial responders in the 0.1-3.0 mg/kg groups, normalized peripheral clonal expansion was found to be among the lowest, especially among CD8+ T cells.

Sequencing used CD4+ or CD8+ T cells sorted from blood, obtained in a trial of the OX40 agonist ivuxolimab. The clonotype originates from an adult with an advanced solid tumor such as melanoma, head and neck, liver or kidney cancer. This receptor chain uses TRBV5-1 and TRBJ2-3; TRBD2 is a possible D gene, resting on 5 matching bases. The bases are TGCGCCAGCAAGCTTGGGGAGATCGCAGATACGCAGTATTTT. Translated, this gives CASKLGEIADTQYF. The full variable domain, with segments outside the CDR3 supplied by the reference TRBV5-1 and TRBJ2-3 proteins, appears as KAGVTQTPRYLIKTRGQQVTLSCSPISGHRSVSWYQQTPGQGLQFLFEYFSETQRNKGNFPGRFSGRQFSNSRSEMNVSTLELGDSALYLCASKLGEIADTQYFGPGTRLTVL.